The 22 T cell receptor beta chains listed next were all sequenced from one sample in a study of PD-L1 blockade in urothelial cancer. Repertoires were generated with immunoSEQ multiplex PCR, while TCRdb's copy carries only in-frame clones and drops some. The table records approximately 100,000 clones, about 90% of them present only once. The sample in question was PBMCs, obtained around atezolizumab (anti-PD-L1) treatment. These receptors came from a woman of 80 years or more with urothelial cancer.

The rearrangement links TRBV28 to TRBJ2-5; D gene uncertain. Germline V gene lookup returns CDR1 MDHEN and CDR2 SYDVKM. The V and J ends lost 6 bases and 5 bases respectively, with 7 bases between them. The CDR3 runs 11 residues. The CDR3 spells CASSRAETQYF. The CDR3 DNA reads as TGTGCCAGCAGCCGAGCGGAGACCCAGTACTTC.

In the case of this clone: Sequence at one end of the junction differs from germline and may be a read error. DNA of the CDR3: TGCGCCAGCAGCCTCCGGGACAGGGGCCTCTTCTTC. This encodes CASSLRDRGLFF. The chain recombines TRBV4-1 with TRBJ1-2; 10 bases agree with TRBD1. The CDR3 spans 12 residues. CDR1 is MGHRA and CDR2 is YSYEKL in the germline V gene.

This sequence joins TRBV4-2 and TRBJ1-5, with D perhaps TRBD1 (6 bases). The CDR3 runs 13 residues. The V end lost 4 bases, the J end lost 5 bases, and 9 bases lay between the germline ends. CDR1 LGHNA and CDR2 YNFKEQ come from the germline V gene. The CDR3 loop reads CASSPRGDQPQHF. The CDR3 region has the DNA TGTGCCAGCAGCCCCAGGGGCGATCAGCCCCAGCATTTT.

The V and J genes are TRBV7-3 and TRBJ2-2, with a tentative D call TRBD2 (6 bases). From germline, CDR1 is SGHTA and CDR2 FQGTGA. The germline V and J ends were trimmed by 5 bases and 6 bases, with 13 bases remaining between them. This CDR3 is 14 amino acids long. CDR3 sequence: CASSGSSVPGELFF. The CDR3 DNA sequence: TGTGCCAGCAGCGGCTCTAGCGTCCCCGGGGAGCTGTTTTTT.

The chain links TRBV5-1 to TRBJ2-7; 9 bases map to TRBD1. Per germline, CDR1 SGHRS and CDR2 YFSETQ. The CDR3 contains 15 residues. V dropped 0 bases and J dropped 6; count of bases not matched to a gene: 7. The CDR3 DNA reads as TGCGCCAGCAGCTTGGAGGGGACAGGGAGTCGCGAGCAGTACTTC. As protein: CASSLEGTGSREQYF.

The sample holds one count of this clone. The gene calls are TRBV18 and TRBJ1-5; D is perhaps TRBD1 (5 bases). Trimming left V 4 bases short and J 6 bases short, with 19 bases between. The CDR3 is 16 amino acids. Germline V lookup: CDR1 KGHSH, CDR2 LQKENI. CDR3 sequence reads: CASSLTSPTGGQPQHF. DNA of the CDR3: TGTGCCAGCTCACTTACCTCCCCAACCGGGGGTCAGCCCCAGCATTTT. Full variable domain (missing parts from reference TRBV18 and TRBJ1-5): NAGVMQNPRHLVRRRGQEARLRCSPMKGHSHVYWYRQLPEEGLKFMVYLQKENIIDESGMPKERFSAEFPKEGPSILRIQQVVRGDSAAYFCASSLTSPTGGQPQHFGDGTRLSIL.

The chain carries TRBV30 and TRBJ1-1; unclear D gene. CDR3 length: 13 amino acids. Germline CDR1 is GTSNPN and CDR2 is SVGIG (reference sequence). V lost 2 bases to trimming and J lost 9 bases, with 16 bases between them. CDR3 sequence: CAWSKTRWRKAFF. CDR3 coding DNA: TGTGCCTGGAGTAAGACCCGGTGGAGGAAAGCTTTCTTT.

The genes are TRBV11-2 and TRBJ2-3; 11 nucleotides line up with TRBD2. Trimming cost V 4 bases and J 2 bases; bases outside gene matches: 5. This CDR3 region has 16 residues. Germline lookup yields CDR1 SGHAT and CDR2 FQNNGV. CDR3 in DNA: TGTGCCAGCAGCTACAGACTAGCGGGAATCACAGATACGCAGTATTTT. Protein sequence: CASSYRLAGITDTQYF. Together with reference TRBV11-2 and TRBJ2-3, the CDR3 gives the full variable domain: EAGVAQSPRYKIIEKRQSVAFWCNPISGHATLYWYQQILGQGPKLLIQFQNNGVVDDSQLPKDRFSAERLKGVDSTLKIQPAKLEDSAVYLCASSYRLAGITDTQYFGPGTRLTVL.

This clone has a single count. This chain connects TRBV7-2 to TRBJ1-3; D possibly corresponds to TRBD1 (6 bases). Between the trimmed V and J ends, which lost 5 bases and 4 bases, there was a span of 9 bases. Germline V gene lookup returns CDR1 SGHTA and CDR2 FQGNSA. The CDR3 sequence is 13 residues long. The CDR3 protein is CASSPQGGNTIYF. CDR3 DNA sequence: TGTGCCAGCAGCCCCCAGGGGGGAAACACCATATATTTT.

The chain couples TRBV5-1 to TRBJ2-2; perhaps TRBD2 as D (6 bases). Germline V CDR1 and CDR2: SGHRS, YFSETQ. The CDR3 is 15 amino acids. The V end lost 1 base, the J end lost 4 bases, and 11 bases lay between the germline ends. The CDR3 DNA sequence: TGCGCCAGCAGCTTGACGGGAGTAGGCACCGGGGAGCTGTTTTTT. Residues: CASSLTGVGTGELFF.

The chain is built from TRBV7-2 and TRBJ2-7, with D possibly being TRBD1 (5 bases). In germline, CDR1 is SGHTA, CDR2 FQGNSA. V lost 3 bases to trimming and J lost 0 bases, with 9 bases between them. The length of the CDR3 is 14 residues. The CDR3 DNA sequence: TGTGCCAGCAGCTTGCAGGGAAGCTCCTACGAGCAGTACTTC. This encodes CASSLQGSSYEQYF. The whole variable domain, remainder taken from reference TRBV7-2 and TRBJ2-7, is GAGVSQSPSNKVTEKGKDVELRCDPISGHTALYWYRQSLGQGLEFLIYFQGNSAPDKSGLPSDRFSAERTGGSVSTLTIQRTQQEDSAVYLCASSLQGSSYEQYFGPGTRLTVT.

This chain joins TRBV2 and TRBJ2-7, with 11 bases identical to TRBD2. Germline loops: CDR1 SNHLY, CDR2 FYNNEI. This CDR3 spans 14 amino acids. The ends lost 6 bases at V and 7 bases at J; junction bases unmatched: 8. The CDR3 spells CASSIAGGTGEQYF. Written as DNA, the CDR3 is TGTGCCAGCAGCATAGCGGGGGGGACCGGGGAGCAGTACTTC.

The genes are TRBV28 and TRBJ1-2, with a weak D call TRBD1 (5 bases). CDR1 and CDR2 (germline): MDHEN, SYDVKM. The CDR3 covers 15 residues. The V gene lost 6 bases and the J gene lost 4 bases, with 18 bases spanning the gap. CDR3 loop: CASRQNPTGPYGYTF. Here the CDR3 DNA reads TGTGCCAGCAGACAAAACCCTACAGGTCCCTATGGCTACACCTTC.

The chain recombines TRBV19 with TRBJ2-7; TRBD1 agrees at 8 bases. CDR1 is LNHDA and CDR2 is SQIVND in the germline V gene (reference sequence). This CDR3 comprises 13 residues. V shed 7 bases and J 2 bases; nucleotides not matched to a gene: 4. CDR3 sequence reads: CASTPTGAYEQYF. In DNA form, the CDR3 reads TGTGCCAGTACCCCGACAGGGGCCTACGAGCAGTACTTC.

The CDR3 DNA reads as TGTGCCAGCAGTTCGGGGGGGACAGGGAGAGGCGAGCAGTACTTC. Encoded protein: CASSSGGTGRGEQYF. The chain uses TRBV6-1 and TRBJ2-7; a possible D gene is TRBD1 (9 bases). Trimming shortened V by 5 bases and J by 6 bases, and 20 bases separated the two germline ends. Germline CDR1 reads MNHNS; CDR2 reads SASEGT. This CDR3 region has 15 residues.

The chain has TRBV28 and TRBJ1-5, with 7 bases that match TRBD1. With 1 base clipped from V and 10 bases from J, the junction kept 7 bases outside the gene matches. CDR3 length equals 14 residues. CDR1 and CDR2 (germline): MDHEN, SYDVKM. In nucleotides, the CDR3 is TGTGCCAGCAGTTTATCGCAGGGGGTCGGCCCCCAGCATTTT. Translation: CASSLSQGVGPQHF.

The chain employs TRBV18 and TRBJ2-2, with a weak D call TRBD1 (6 bases). The V and J ends lost 2 bases and 3 bases respectively, with 16 bases between them. CDR1 is KGHSH and CDR2 is LQKENI in the germline V gene. CDR3 length: 17 amino acids. The CDR3 DNA is TGTGCCAGCTCACCAATGCAGGGGAATTTGGACACCGGGGAGCTGTTTTTT. It is translated as CASSPMQGNLDTGELFF.

The chain uses TRBV7-9 and TRBJ2-3; the match to TRBD2 covers 7 bases. This CDR3 comprises 16 residues. The germline CDR1 and CDR2 sequences are SEHNR and FQNEAQ (reference sequence). The V segment lost 5 bases and the J segment 5 bases; nucleotides outside the gene matches: 13. CDR3 sequence (DNA): TGTGCCAGCAGCGGGGAGGGCCTTAAGTCGCAAGATACGCAGTATTTT. Amino acids: CASSGEGLKSQDTQYF. The variable domain in full, completed from reference TRBV7-9 and TRBJ2-3, reads DTGVSQNPRHKITKRGQNVTFRCDPISEHNRLYWYRQTLGQGPEFLTYFQNEAQLEKSRLLSDRFSAERPKGSFSTLEIQRTEQGDSAMYLCASSGEGLKSQDTQYFGPGTRLTVL.

This rearrangement joins TRBV18 to TRBJ1-1; 7 bases match TRBD1. Germline V lookup: CDR1 KGHSH, CDR2 LQKENI. The CDR3 runs 15 residues. V shed 7 bases, J shed 4 bases, and the junction held 12 bases outside the gene matches. The CDR3 loop is CASCLGQPDCTEAFF. DNA for the CDR3: TGTGCCAGCTGTCTGGGACAGCCCGATTGCACTGAAGCTTTCTTT. Complete variable domain (other parts from reference TRBV18 and TRBJ1-1): NAGVMQNPRHLVRRRGQEARLRCSPMKGHSHVYWYRQLPEEGLKFMVYLQKENIIDESGMPKERFSAEFPKEGPSILRIQQVVRGDSAAYFCASCLGQPDCTEAFFGQGTRLTVV.

The chain links TRBV18 to TRBJ1-1; 8 bases line up with TRBD1. CDR1 and CDR2 (germline): KGHSH, LQKENI. The J segment lost 5 bases and the V segment lost 5 bases, leaving 10 bases of the junction unmatched. The CDR3 is made up of 15 amino acids. CDR3 coding DNA: TGTGCCAGCTCATCGACACAGGGGGTTGGGACTGAAGCTTTCTTT. The encoded protein is CASSSTQGVGTEAFF.

The gene calls are TRBV4-2 and TRBJ1-1; TRBD1 matches at 7 bases. The CDR3 is made up of 14 amino acids. Germline trimming cut 1 base from V and 3 bases from J; bases unmatched to any gene: 2. In germline, CDR1 is LGHNA, CDR2 YNFKEQ. CDR3 nucleotide sequence: TGTGCCAGCAGCCAAGGGGACAGAGACACTGAAGCTTTCTTT. This gives the protein CASSQGDRDTEAFF.

This clone was counted once. This chain links TRBV5-1 with TRBJ1-2; no reliable D call. This CDR3 contains 13 residues. CDR1 SGHRS and CDR2 YFSETQ come from the germline V gene. The V gene lost 3 bases and the J gene lost 5 bases, with 11 bases spanning the gap. CDR3 DNA: TGCGCCAGCAGCTCTACAGAGTCTTATGGCTACACCTTC. Residues: CASSSTESYGYTF.